This T cell receptor (beta chain) stems from a study of OX40 agonist ivuxolimab in advanced cancers. People who had autoimmune disease history or systemic immunosuppression were excluded. The table lists this clone with a count of one. Germline V gives CDR1 LNHDA, CDR2 SQIVND (reference sequence). The CDR3 runs 15 residues. The V end lost 6 bases, the J end lost 7 bases, and 18 bases lay between the germline ends. TCRdb's table, derived via immunoSEQ multiplex PCR, lists solely in-frame clones and lacks some. The sample contains tens of thousands of clones, approximately 90% of which appear only once.

Sequences were derived from CD4+ or CD8+ T cells sorted from blood, sampled in a trial of the OX40 agonist ivuxolimab. The chain combines TRBV19 with TRBJ1-4; D possibly corresponds to TRBD1 (5 bases). This TCR was sampled from an adult with an advanced solid tumor such as melanoma, head and neck, liver or kidney cancer. CDR3 amino acids: CASSDKRRGGEKLFF. Written as DNA, the CDR3 is TGTGCCAGTAGCGATAAAAGAAGGGGTGGTGAAAAACTGTTTTTT.